The sequence of this TCR beta chain was determined in a study of neoadjuvant anti-PD-1 for oral cavity cancer. Study as a whole: Before surgery, most patients got three to four biweekly 3 mg/kg nivolumab doses. Patients without progression got a fourth dose around day 43. Study-wide findings and caveats: Non-responders to neoadjuvant nivolumab had significantly more clonal PBMC T cells than responders. Pretreatment Treg/Th17 ratio correlated inversely with post-treatment tumor clonality.

Of note for this clone: No antigen is known for it.

Here immunoSEQ multiplex PCR was the method, and the copy in TCRdb shows in-frame clones only, minus some. The table has about 72,000 clones, about 88% seen once. Trimming took 4 bases from V and 9 from J, leaving 10 bases between them. Germline CDR1 and CDR2: MNHEY and SVGAGI. This CDR3 contains 12 residues. The time point denotes: after neoadjuvant nivolumab, at surgical resection. The chain recombines TRBV6-5 with TRBJ1-5; no reliable D call. This TCR was sampled from a person aged 35-79 years with oral cavity squamous cell carcinoma. Sequenced here: PBMCs, sampled after nivolumab (anti-PD-1) treatment. This chain's CDR3 is CASSSVYMPQHF. CDR3 sequence (DNA): TGTGCCAGCAGTTCCGTATATATGCCCCAGCATTTT.